This T cell receptor beta chain was captured in a study of cytomegalovirus exposure and HLA in healthy donors. Study observations and caveats: Several top significant clusters appeared, in a later analysis, to be linked to common viral pathogens.

V dropped 7 bases and J dropped 2; count of bases not matched to a gene: 9. Looked up from germline, CDR1 is SQVTM and CDR2 is ANQGSEA. This CDR3 is 16 amino acids long. PCR primers comprised 60 Vbeta and 13 Jbeta primers. Only in-frame clones appear in the TCRdb table, and some are missing; sequencing was by immunoSEQ multiplex PCR. In all, the sample yields roughly 78,000 clones. About this clone: What it binds is unknown.

The clonotype originates from a boy aged 5-17 years in good health and CMV-seronegative. V gene TRBV29-1 combines with J gene TRBJ2-3; 13 positions match TRBD2. The sample was PBMCs. CDR3 DNA: TGCAGCGGGAGACCCGGACTAGCGGGGGACACAGATACGCAGTATTTT. Its translation: CSGRPGLAGDTDTQYF.